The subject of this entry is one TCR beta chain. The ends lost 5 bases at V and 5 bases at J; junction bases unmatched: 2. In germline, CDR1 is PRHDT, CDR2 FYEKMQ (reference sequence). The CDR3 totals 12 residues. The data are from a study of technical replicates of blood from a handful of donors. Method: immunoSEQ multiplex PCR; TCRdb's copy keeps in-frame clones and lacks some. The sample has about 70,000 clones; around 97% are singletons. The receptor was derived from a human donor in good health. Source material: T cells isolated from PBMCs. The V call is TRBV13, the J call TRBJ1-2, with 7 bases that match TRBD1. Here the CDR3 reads CASSETGYGYTF. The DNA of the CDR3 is TGTGCCAGCAGCGAGACAGGGTATGGCTACACCTTC.